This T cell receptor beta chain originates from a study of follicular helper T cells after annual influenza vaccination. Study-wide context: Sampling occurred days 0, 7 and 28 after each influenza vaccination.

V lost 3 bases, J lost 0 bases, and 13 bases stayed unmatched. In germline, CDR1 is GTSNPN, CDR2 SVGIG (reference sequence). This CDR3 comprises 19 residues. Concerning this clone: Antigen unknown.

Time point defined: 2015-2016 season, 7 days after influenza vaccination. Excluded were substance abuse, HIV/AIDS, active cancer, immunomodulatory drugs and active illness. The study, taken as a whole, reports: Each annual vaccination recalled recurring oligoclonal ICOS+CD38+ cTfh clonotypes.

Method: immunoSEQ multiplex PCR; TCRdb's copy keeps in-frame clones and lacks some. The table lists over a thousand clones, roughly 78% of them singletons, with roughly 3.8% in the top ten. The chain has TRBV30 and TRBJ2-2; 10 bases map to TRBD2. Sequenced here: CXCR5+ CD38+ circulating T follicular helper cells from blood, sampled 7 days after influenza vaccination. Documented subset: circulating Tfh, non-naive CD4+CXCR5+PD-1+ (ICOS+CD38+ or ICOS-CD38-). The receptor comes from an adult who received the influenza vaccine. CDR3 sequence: CAWRKGTSVIPTNTGELFF. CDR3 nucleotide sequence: TGTGCCTGGAGAAAAGGGACTAGCGTAATCCCGACGAACACCGGGGAGCTGTTTTTT.